One sample yielded the 25 T cell receptor beta chains listed below, sequenced in a study of identical twins. MiXCR, applied by TCRdb to the 5' RACE reads, yields one record per CDR3 protein. The sample lists 200,000 to 300,000 distinct CDR3 sequences, about 11% seen once, with 8% to 10% in the top ten. The specimen was memory T cells sorted from blood. These receptors were taken from a man aged 45 to 65 in good health.

This clonotype came up many times. V gene TRBV20-1 combines with J gene TRBJ2-7; 9 bases are shared with TRBD2. Looked up from germline, CDR1 is DFQATT and CDR2 is SNEGSKA (reference sequence). The ends lost 0 bases at V and 9 bases at J; junction bases unmatched: 3. This CDR3 is built from 12 residues. Written as DNA, the CDR3 is TGCAGTGCTAGAGATGGGACTAGCCCGCAGTACTTC. It is translated as CSARDGTSPQYF.

This clonotype was recorded a few times. V and J are TRBV28 and TRBJ2-2; the match to TRBD2 covers 13 bases. In germline, CDR1 is MDHEN, CDR2 SYDVKM. The CDR3 consists of 17 residues. The V segment lost 3 bases and the J segment 6 bases; nucleotides outside the gene matches: 7. This CDR3 reads CASSLGTSGKKAGELFF. CDR3 sequence (DNA): TGTGCCAGCAGTTTGGGGACTAGCGGGAAGAAAGCCGGGGAGCTGTTTTTT.

The CDR3 loop is CASSWSDRGHGGYTF. CDR3 sequence (DNA): TGTGCCAGCAGCTGGTCGGACAGGGGGCATGGTGGCTACACCTTC. The rearrangement uses TRBV7-8 and TRBJ1-2; 11 nucleotides align to TRBD1. The V gene end was trimmed by 4 bases and the J gene end by 7 bases; junction bases not matched to a gene: 8. The CDR3 extends over 15 amino acids. From germline, CDR1 is SGHVS and CDR2 FQNEAQ.

The chain combines TRBV30 with TRBJ2-3; maybe TRBD1 (6 bases). The CDR3 contains 13 residues. V lost 2 bases to trimming and J lost 3 bases, with 9 bases between them. CDR1 and CDR2 (germline): GTSNPN, SVGIG (reference sequence). Written as DNA, the CDR3 is TGTGCCTGGAGTTCACAGGGAACAGATACGCAGTATTTT. It translates to CAWSSQGTDTQYF.

The rearrangement links TRBV12-3 or TRBV12-4 to TRBJ1-2; 8 positions agree with TRBD1. The CDR3 runs 16 residues. Trimming removed 2 bases from V and 7 bases from J; junction bases left unmatched: 12. The CDR3 protein is CASSLWPGGDSLGYTF. In DNA, the CDR3 is TGTGCCAGCAGTTTATGGCCAGGGGGCGATAGCCTTGGCTACACCTTC.

The sample holds a few counts of this clonotype. The chain combines TRBV7-2 with TRBJ2-5; TRBD2 agrees at 7 bases. Trimming removed 2 bases from V and 2 bases from J; junction bases left unmatched: 8. CDR3 size: 16 residues. Germline V gives CDR1 SGHTA, CDR2 FQGNSA. The CDR3 coding sequence is TGTGCCAGCAGCTTACTCGTTGGCGGGGGTCAAGAGACCCAGTACTTC. This translates into CASSLLVGGGQETQYF.

A few counts support this clonotype. One end of the junction varies from germline; a read error may be responsible. The chain uses TRBV6-2 or TRBV6-3 and TRBJ2-2; 7 bases map to TRBD2. Per the germline V gene, CDR1 is MNHEY and CDR2 is SVGEGT. CDR3 length: 16 residues. The CDR3 sequence: CASSLTGGRNSGELFF. The CDR3 DNA sequence: TGTGCCAGCAGCCTGACCGGCGGGAGAAACAGCGGGGAGCTGTTTTTT.

This clonotype was counted ten times or more. The chain carries TRBV11-2 and TRBJ2-7, with TRBD2 identical over 12 bases. Trimming cost V 1 base and J 0 bases; bases outside gene matches: 10. The CDR3 covers 19 residues. CDR1 is SGHAT and CDR2 is FQNNGV in the germline V gene. CDR3 loop: CASSLVRSSGRASSYEQYF. For the CDR3, the DNA is TGTGCCAGCAGCTTAGTTCGGTCTAGCGGGAGGGCTAGCTCCTACGAGCAGTACTTC.

This sequence joins TRBV5-1 and TRBJ1-5; tentatively, D is TRBD1 (6 bases). This CDR3 contains 15 residues. Looked up from germline, CDR1 is SGHRS and CDR2 is YFSETQ. Trimming took 0 bases from V and 5 from J, leaving 12 bases between them. CDR3 sequence (DNA): TGCGCCAGCAGCTTGGGTGGGGACACTTATCAGCCCCAGCATTTT. Translating gives CASSLGGDTYQPQHF.

V is TRBV11-2 and J is TRBJ2-1; 8 bases are a match to TRBD1. Unmatched junction bases numbered 7, after V lost 8 bases and J lost 4 bases. CDR1 is SGHAT, CDR2 FQNNGV, per germline. The CDR3 extends over 14 amino acids. The CDR3 loop reads CASETRDRYNEQFF. Here the CDR3 DNA reads TGTGCCAGCGAAACACGGGACAGGTACAATGAGCAGTTCTTC. Filled out from reference TRBV11-2 and TRBJ2-1, the complete variable domain reads EAGVAQSPRYKIIEKRQSVAFWCNPISGHATLYWYQQILGQGPKLLIQFQNNGVVDDSQLPKDRFSAERLKGVDSTLKIQPAKLEDSAVYLCASETRDRYNEQFFGPGTRLTVL.

This clonotype has at least ten counts. The V call is TRBV6-2 or TRBV6-3, the J call TRBJ2-2, with D perhaps TRBD1 or TRBD2 (5 bases each). Germline CDR1 and CDR2: MNHEY and SVGEGT. The CDR3 is made up of 12 amino acids. The ends were cut back, 4 bases at V and 5 bases at J, with 5 bases in the middle. CDR3 amino acids: CASSWGTGELFF. The CDR3 bases are TGTGCCAGCAGTTGGGGGACCGGGGAGCTGTTTTTT.

This clonotype showed up many times. The V call is TRBV20-1, the J call TRBJ2-1; 13 positions agree with TRBD2. CDR1 is DFQATT, CDR2 SNEGSKA, per germline (reference sequence). V shed 0 bases, J shed 4 bases, and the junction held 0 bases outside the gene matches. This CDR3 comprises 15 residues. The CDR3 coding sequence is TGCAGTGCTAGAGAGGGACTAGCGGGATACAATGAGCAGTTCTTC. It yields the protein CSAREGLAGYNEQFF.

The genes are TRBV4-2 and TRBJ2-5, with D perhaps matching TRBD2 (5 bases). CDR3 length: 16 amino acids. Trimming pared 0 bases from V and 0 bases from J, leaving 11 bases between. Germline V gene lookup returns CDR1 LGHNA and CDR2 YNFKEQ. The CDR3 region is CASSQERQRNQETQYF. CDR3 nucleotides: TGTGCCAGCAGCCAAGAACGGCAGCGGAACCAAGAGACCCAGTACTTC.

This clonotype was seen more than once but under ten times. The J gene is TRBJ2-3, the V gene TRBV18; TRBD1 is a possible D gene (5 bases). V shed 0 bases and J shed 4 bases, with 17 bases lying between them. The germline gives CDR1 KGHSH, CDR2 LQKENI. The CDR3 length is 17 residues. The CDR3 nucleotides are TGTGCCAGCTCACCACCAACGGGCAGTCAGGGCGCAGATACGCAGTATTTT. This translates into CASSPPTGSQGADTQYF.

The chain carries TRBV20-1 and TRBJ2-3, with D unclear. This CDR3 is built from 14 residues. V lost 3 bases, J lost 1 base, and 11 bases lay in between. In germline, CDR1 is DFQATT, CDR2 SNEGSKA (reference sequence). The CDR3 sequence: CSASLAVRTDTQYF. The CDR3 DNA reads TGCAGTGCTAGTCTGGCGGTTCGCACAGATACGCAGTATTTT.

The sample holds a few counts of this clonotype. V gene TRBV24-1 combines with J gene TRBJ1-5; 9 bases are a match to TRBD1. Unmatched junction bases numbered 8, after V lost 9 bases and J lost 3 bases. The CDR3 runs 15 residues. Germline CDR1 KGHDR, CDR2 SFDVKD. The CDR3 DNA is TGTGCCACCGAACCCGGGACAGGGTTCAATCAGCCCCAGCATTTT. This codes for CATEPGTGFNQPQHF.

The J gene is TRBJ1-1, the V gene TRBV29-1, with D uncertain. V lost 6 bases and J 1 base, leaving 12 bases between the germline ends. CDR1 SQVTM and CDR2 ANQGSEA come from the germline V gene. This CDR3 region has 13 residues. In DNA, the CDR3 is TGCAGCGTGGCCCGGACGGCGAACACTGAAGCTTTCTTT. Translated: CSVARTANTEAFF.

Worth noting for this clonotype: This could be a read error, since a much larger clone is one nucleotide away. The genes are TRBV7-9 and TRBJ1-1; D is unclear. Trimming took off 8 bases at V and 6 bases at J, with 16 bases between the two ends. The V gene's germline CDR1 is SEHNR and CDR2 FQNEAQ (reference sequence). The CDR3 length is 13 residues. The DNA for the CDR3 is TGTGCCAGCGAAAACCAGATGCACGCTGAAGCTTTCTTT. Residues: CASENQMHAEAFF. The full variable domain, completed using reference TRBV7-9 and TRBJ1-1, is DTGVSQNPRHKITKRGQNVTFRCDPISEHNRLYWYRQTLGQGPEFLTYFQNEAQLEKSRLLSDRFSAERPKGSFSTLEIQRTEQGDSAMYLCASENQMHAEAFFGQGTRLTVV.

Points on this clonotype: A much larger clone lies one base from this, so it may be a read error. The chain employs TRBV5-5 and TRBJ2-5, with no clear D. V was clipped by 4 bases and J by 5 bases, with 6 bases between them. Germline lookup yields CDR1 SGHKS and CDR2 YYEKEE (reference sequence). The length of the CDR3 is 11 residues. CDR3 DNA: TGTGCCAGCAGCCCCCATGAGACCCAGTACTTC. Its translation: CASSPHETQYF.

V gene TRBV6-5 combines with J gene TRBJ2-1; D possibly corresponds to TRBD2 (5 bases). CDR1 and CDR2 (germline): MNHEY, SVGAGI. The length of the CDR3 is 16 residues. V was clipped by 0 bases and J by 0 bases, with 9 bases between them. The CDR3 coding sequence is TGTGCCAGCAGTTACTCGATCGGGGACTCCTACAATGAGCAGTTCTTC. Its translation: CASSYSIGDSYNEQFF.

This clonotype has just a few counts. V is TRBV10-3 and J is TRBJ2-5, with D tentatively TRBD1 or TRBD2 (5 bases each). Germline V gives CDR1 ENHRY, CDR2 SYGVKD. The CDR3 sequence is 16 residues long. Trimming stripped 0 bases from V and 5 bases from J, with 16 bases between. The CDR3 DNA follows: TGTGCCATCAGTGAGTCACTTGGGGGAACCCAGGAGACCCAGTACTTC. It codes for CAISESLGGTQETQYF.

In the case of this clonotype: A read error is possible here, since a much larger clone lies one base away. The genes are TRBV7-2 and TRBJ2-5, with 10 bases fitting TRBD2. The V segment lost 7 bases and the J segment 2 bases; nucleotides outside the gene matches: 7. CDR3 length: 15 residues. The V gene's germline CDR1 is SGHTA and CDR2 FQGNSA. CDR3 region: CTSTLLAGQQETQYF. As DNA, the CDR3 is TGTACCAGCACCCTACTAGCGGGACAACAAGAGACCCAGTACTTC.

At least ten counts were recorded for this clonotype. The rearrangement uses TRBV5-1 and TRBJ2-3; D remains ambiguous. Per germline, CDR1 SGHRS and CDR2 YFSETQ. With 2 bases removed from V and 4 bases from J, the gap between germline ends came to 8 bases. This CDR3 spans 13 amino acids. CDR3 region: CASSFIVPDTQYF. As DNA, the CDR3 is TGCGCCAGCAGCTTTATTGTCCCAGATACGCAGTATTTT.

This clonotype was counted ten times or more. The chain uses TRBV4-1 and TRBJ2-4; 10 bases map to TRBD2. Germline CDR1 MGHRA, CDR2 YSYEKL. This CDR3 spans 20 amino acids. The trim removed 2 bases at V and 1 base at J, leaving 14 bases unmatched. The CDR3 loop reads CASSQQWAAGTSDAKNIQYF. The CDR3 DNA reads TGCGCCAGCAGCCAACAATGGGCAGCCGGGACTAGCGATGCCAAAAACATTCAGTACTTC.

In the case of this clonotype: The junction does not match germline at one end; this may be a read error. The rearrangement uses TRBV14 and TRBJ2-2; D is perhaps TRBD1 (6 bases). This CDR3 region has 17 residues. Germline V gene lookup returns CDR1 SGHDN and CDR2 FVKESK. The CDR3 spells CACSRIQGIGKTGELFF. CDR3 sequence (DNA): TGTGCCTGCAGCCGCATACAGGGAATCGGAAAGACCGGGGAGCTGTTTTTT.